This T cell receptor beta chain was sequenced for a study of T cell responses to AZD1222 COVID-19 vaccine. V lost 4 bases and J lost 8; bases outside the gene matches: 19. The CDR3 sequence is 18 residues long. Germline loops: CDR1 SGHRS, CDR2 YFSETQ. The study, taken as a whole, reports: When two AZD1222 doses had been given, Spike-specific TCR breadth and depth rose. The peak T cell response came first, and repertoires were sampled only after it. There were mostly white British donors and more females than males, and clonal diversity was possibly underestimated. Seropositive AZD1222 recipients at baseline numbered only five to seven.

Data came from immunoSEQ multiplex PCR; TCRdb stores just in-frame clones and leaves some out. The sample lists about 180,000 clones, roughly 91% occurring once. This clone was seen a few times. Its target is not known. The V call is TRBV5-1, the J call TRBJ2-1, with TRBD2 matching 9 bases. The sequence came from an adult in good health. Sequences were derived from peripheral blood, sampled on day 0 of AZD1222 vaccination. CDR3 in DNA: TGCGCCAGCAGCCTCAGGAGGGCTAGCGGGACCCTCGGAGATGAGCAGTTCTTC. Protein product: CASSLRRASGTLGDEQFF. Full variable domain (missing parts from reference TRBV5-1 and TRBJ2-1): KAGVTQTPRYLIKTRGQQVTLSCSPISGHRSVSWYQQTPGQGLQFLFEYFSETQRNKGNFPGRFSGRQFSNSRSEMNVSTLELGDSALYLCASSLRRASGTLGDEQFFGPGTRLTVL.